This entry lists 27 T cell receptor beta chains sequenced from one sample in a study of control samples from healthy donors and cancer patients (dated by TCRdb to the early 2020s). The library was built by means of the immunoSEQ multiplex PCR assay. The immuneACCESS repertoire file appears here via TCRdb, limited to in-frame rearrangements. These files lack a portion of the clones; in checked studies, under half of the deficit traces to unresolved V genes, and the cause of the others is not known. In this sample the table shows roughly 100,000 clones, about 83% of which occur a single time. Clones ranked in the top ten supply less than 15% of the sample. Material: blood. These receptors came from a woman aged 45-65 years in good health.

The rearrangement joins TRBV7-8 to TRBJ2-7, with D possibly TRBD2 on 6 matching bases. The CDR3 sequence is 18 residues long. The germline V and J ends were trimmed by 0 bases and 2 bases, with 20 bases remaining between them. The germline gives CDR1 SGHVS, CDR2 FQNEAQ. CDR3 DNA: TGTGCCAGCAGCTTAGCGGTATTGAGGACTACGAGACCCTACGAGCAGTACTTC. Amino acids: CASSLAVLRTTRPYEQYF.

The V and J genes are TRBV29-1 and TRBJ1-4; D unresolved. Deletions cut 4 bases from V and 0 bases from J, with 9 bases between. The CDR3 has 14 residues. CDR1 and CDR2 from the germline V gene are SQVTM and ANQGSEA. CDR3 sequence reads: CSVAVSATNEKLFF. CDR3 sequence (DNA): TGCAGCGTTGCAGTGAGCGCAACTAATGAAAAACTGTTTTTT.

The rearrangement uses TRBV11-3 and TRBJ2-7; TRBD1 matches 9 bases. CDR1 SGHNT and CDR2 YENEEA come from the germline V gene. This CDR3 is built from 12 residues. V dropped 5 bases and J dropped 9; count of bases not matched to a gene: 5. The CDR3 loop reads CASSPPGQGQYF. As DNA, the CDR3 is TGTGCCAGCAGCCCACCGGGACAGGGGCAGTACTTC.

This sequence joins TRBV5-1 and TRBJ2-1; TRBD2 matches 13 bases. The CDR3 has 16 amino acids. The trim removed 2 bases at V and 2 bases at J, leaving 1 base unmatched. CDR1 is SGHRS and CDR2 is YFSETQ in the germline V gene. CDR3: CASSFTSGGAYNEQFF. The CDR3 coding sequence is TGCGCCAGCAGCTTTACTAGCGGGGGGGCCTACAATGAGCAGTTCTTC.

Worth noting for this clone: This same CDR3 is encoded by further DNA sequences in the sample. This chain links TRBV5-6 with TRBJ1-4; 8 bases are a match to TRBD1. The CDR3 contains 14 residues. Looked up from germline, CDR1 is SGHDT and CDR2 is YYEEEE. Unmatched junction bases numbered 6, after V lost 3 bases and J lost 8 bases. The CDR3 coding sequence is TGTGCCAGCAGCTCCACAGGGGGTCGGGAAAAACTGTTTTTT. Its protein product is CASSSTGGREKLFF.

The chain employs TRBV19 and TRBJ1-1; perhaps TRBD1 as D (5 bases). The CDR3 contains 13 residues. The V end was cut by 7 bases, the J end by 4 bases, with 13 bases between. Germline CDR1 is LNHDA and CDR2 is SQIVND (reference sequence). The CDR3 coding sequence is TGTGCCAGTAACTGGGAGAGGGGCACTGAAGCTTTCTTT. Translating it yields CASNWERGTEAFF.

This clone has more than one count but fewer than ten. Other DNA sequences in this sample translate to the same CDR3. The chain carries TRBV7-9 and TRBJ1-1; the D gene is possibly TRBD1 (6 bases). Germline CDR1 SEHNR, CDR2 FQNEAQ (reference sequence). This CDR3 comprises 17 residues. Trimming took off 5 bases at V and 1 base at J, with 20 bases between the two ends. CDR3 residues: CASSLTGPHPRNTEAFF. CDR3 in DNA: TGTGCCAGCAGCCTGACAGGACCGCATCCTCGGAACACTGAAGCTTTCTTT.

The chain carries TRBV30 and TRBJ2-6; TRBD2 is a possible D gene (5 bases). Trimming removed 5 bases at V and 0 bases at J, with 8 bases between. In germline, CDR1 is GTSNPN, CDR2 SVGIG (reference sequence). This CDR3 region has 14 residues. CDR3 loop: CAWFGDSGANVLTF. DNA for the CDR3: TGTGCCTGGTTCGGGGACTCTGGGGCCAACGTCCTGACTTTC.

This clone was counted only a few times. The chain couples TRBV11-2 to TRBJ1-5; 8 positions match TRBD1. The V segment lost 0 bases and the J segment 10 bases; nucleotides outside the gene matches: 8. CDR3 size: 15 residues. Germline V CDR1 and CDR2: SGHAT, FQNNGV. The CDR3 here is CASSLDTGGGQPQHF. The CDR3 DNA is TGTGCCAGCAGCTTAGATACAGGGGGTGGTCAACCCCAGCATTTT.

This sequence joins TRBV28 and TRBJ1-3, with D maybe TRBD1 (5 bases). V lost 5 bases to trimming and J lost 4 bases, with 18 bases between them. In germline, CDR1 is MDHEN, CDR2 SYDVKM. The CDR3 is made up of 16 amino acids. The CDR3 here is CASSPIHGDFGNTIYF. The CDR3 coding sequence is TGTGCCAGCAGTCCCATCCATGGGGACTTCGGAAACACCATATATTTT.

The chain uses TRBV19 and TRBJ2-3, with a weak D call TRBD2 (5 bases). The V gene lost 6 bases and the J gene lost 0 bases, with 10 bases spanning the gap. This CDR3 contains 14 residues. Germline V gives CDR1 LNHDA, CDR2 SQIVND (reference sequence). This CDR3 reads CASSQTKSTDTQYF. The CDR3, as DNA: TGTGCCAGTAGCCAGACTAAGAGCACAGATACGCAGTATTTT.

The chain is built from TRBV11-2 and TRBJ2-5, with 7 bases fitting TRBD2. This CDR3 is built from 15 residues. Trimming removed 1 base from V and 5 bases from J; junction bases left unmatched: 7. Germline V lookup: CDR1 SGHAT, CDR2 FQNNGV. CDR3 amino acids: CASSLGGRAGETQYF. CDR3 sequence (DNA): TGTGCCAGCAGCTTAGGGGGGAGGGCCGGGGAGACCCAGTACTTC.

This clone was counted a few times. The CDR3 here is CASSQRGLTNEKLFF. CDR3 sequence (DNA): TGTGCCAGCAGCCAAAGAGGGCTAACTAATGAAAAACTGTTTTTT. The chain has TRBV16 and TRBJ1-4, with D uncertain. The germline V gene has CDR1 KGHSY and CDR2 FQNENV. This CDR3 spans 15 amino acids. V gave up 2 bases and J gave up 1 base, with 8 bases separating them.

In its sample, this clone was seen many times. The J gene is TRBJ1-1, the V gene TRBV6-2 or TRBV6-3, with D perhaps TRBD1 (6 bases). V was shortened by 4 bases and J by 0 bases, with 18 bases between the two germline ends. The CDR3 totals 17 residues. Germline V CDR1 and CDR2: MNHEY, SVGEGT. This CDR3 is CASSSRPQGTVNTEAFF. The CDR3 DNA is TGTGCCAGCAGTTCACGGCCCCAGGGGACGGTGAACACTGAAGCTTTCTTT.

Here the CDR3 DNA reads TGTGCCAGCAGTGAAGGGACAGGGGAAAATGAAAAACTGTTTTTT. Translating gives CASSEGTGENEKLFF. The chain recombines TRBV25-1 with TRBJ1-4, with 10 bases that match TRBD1. The trim removed 2 bases at V and 5 bases at J, leaving 2 bases unmatched. The V gene's germline CDR1 is MGHDK and CDR2 SYGVNS. This CDR3 comprises 15 residues. Looking up the rest from reference TRBV25-1 and TRBJ1-4 gives the full variable domain: EADIYQTPRYLVIGTGKKITLECSQTMGHDKMYWYQQDPGMELHLIHYSYGVNSTEKGDLSSESTVSRIRTEHFPLTLESARPSHTSQYLCASSEGTGENEKLFFGSGTQLSVL.

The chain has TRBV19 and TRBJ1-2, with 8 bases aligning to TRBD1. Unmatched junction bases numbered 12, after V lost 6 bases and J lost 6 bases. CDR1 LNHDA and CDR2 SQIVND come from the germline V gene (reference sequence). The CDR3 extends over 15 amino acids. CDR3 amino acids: CASSVRPGQENGYTF. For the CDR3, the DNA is TGTGCCAGTAGCGTACGTCCGGGACAGGAAAATGGCTACACCTTC.

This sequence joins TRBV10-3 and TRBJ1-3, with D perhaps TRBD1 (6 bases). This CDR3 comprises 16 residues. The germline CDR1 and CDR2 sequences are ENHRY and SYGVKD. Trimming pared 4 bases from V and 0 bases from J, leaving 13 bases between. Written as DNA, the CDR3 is TGTGCCATCAGTGCATCCACAGGGTCCTCTGGAAACACCATATATTTT. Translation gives CAISASTGSSGNTIYF.

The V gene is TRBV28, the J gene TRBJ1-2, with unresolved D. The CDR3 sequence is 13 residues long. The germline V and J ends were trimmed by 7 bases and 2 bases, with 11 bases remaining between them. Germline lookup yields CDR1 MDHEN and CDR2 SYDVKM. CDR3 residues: CASMKGGNYGYTF. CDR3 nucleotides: TGTGCCAGCATGAAGGGAGGGAACTATGGCTACACCTTC.

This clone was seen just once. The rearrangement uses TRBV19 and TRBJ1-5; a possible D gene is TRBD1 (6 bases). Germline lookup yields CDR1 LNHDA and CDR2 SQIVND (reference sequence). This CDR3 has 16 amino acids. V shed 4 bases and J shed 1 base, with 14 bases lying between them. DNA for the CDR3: TGTGCCAGTAGTACACAGGGAAGGGTAAGCAATCAGCCCCAGCATTTT. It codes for CASSTQGRVSNQPQHF.

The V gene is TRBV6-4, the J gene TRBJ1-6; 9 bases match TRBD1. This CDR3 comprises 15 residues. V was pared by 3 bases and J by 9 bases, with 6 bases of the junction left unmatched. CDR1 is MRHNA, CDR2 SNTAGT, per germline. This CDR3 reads CASSEAGQGTSPLHF. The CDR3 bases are TGTGCCAGCAGTGAAGCGGGACAGGGTACTTCACCCCTCCACTTT.

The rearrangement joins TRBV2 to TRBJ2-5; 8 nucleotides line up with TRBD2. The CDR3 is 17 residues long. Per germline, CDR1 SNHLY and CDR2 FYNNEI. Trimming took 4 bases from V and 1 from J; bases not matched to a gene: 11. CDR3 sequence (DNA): TGTGCCAGCAGTGGAGATCTAGCGGGCGGCTTCCAAGAGACCCAGTACTTC. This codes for CASSGDLAGGFQETQYF.

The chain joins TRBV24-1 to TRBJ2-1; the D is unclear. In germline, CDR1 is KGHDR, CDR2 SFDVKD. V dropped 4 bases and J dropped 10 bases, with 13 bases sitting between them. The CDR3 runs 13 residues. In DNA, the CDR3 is TGTGCCACCAGTGACCGGTTCGACGAAGAGCAGTTCTTC. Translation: CATSDRFDEEQFF.

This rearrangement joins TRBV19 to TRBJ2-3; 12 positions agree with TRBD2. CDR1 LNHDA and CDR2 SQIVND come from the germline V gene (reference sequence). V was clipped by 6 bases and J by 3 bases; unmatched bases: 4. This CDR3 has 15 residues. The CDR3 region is CASSPTSGRTDTQYF. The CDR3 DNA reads TGTGCCAGTAGCCCGACTAGCGGGAGAACAGATACGCAGTATTTT.

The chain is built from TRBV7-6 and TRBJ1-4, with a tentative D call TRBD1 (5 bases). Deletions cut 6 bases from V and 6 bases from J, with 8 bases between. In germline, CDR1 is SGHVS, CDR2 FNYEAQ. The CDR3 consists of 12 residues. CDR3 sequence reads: CASRGLDEKLFF. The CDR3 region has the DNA TGTGCCAGCAGGGGGCTAGATGAAAAACTGTTTTTT. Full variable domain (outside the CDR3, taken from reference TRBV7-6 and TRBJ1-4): GAGVSQSPRYKVTKRGQDVALRCDPISGHVSLYWYRQALGQGPEFLTYFNYEAQQDKSGLPNDRFSAERPEGSISTLTIQRTEQRDSAMYRCASRGLDEKLFFGSGTQLSVL.

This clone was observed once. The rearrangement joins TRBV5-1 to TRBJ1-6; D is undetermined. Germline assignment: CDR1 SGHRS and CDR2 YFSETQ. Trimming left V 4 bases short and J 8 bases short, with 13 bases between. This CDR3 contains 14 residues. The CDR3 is CASSPELGDSPLHF. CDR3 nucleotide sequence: TGCGCCAGCAGCCCGGAGCTTGGGGATTCACCCCTCCACTTT. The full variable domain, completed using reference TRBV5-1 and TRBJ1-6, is KAGVTQTPRYLIKTRGQQVTLSCSPISGHRSVSWYQQTPGQGLQFLFEYFSETQRNKGNFPGRFSGRQFSNSRSEMNVSTLELGDSALYLCASSPELGDSPLHFGNGTRLTVT.

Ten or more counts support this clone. CDR3 in amino acids: CASSLTGDFQETQYF. The CDR3 DNA reads TGTGCCAGCAGCTTGACAGGGGATTTCCAAGAGACCCAGTACTTC. This chain connects TRBV5-4 to TRBJ2-5, with 7 bases that match TRBD1. This CDR3 has 15 amino acids. Germline V lookup: CDR1 SGHNT, CDR2 YYREEE (reference sequence). The J segment lost 1 base and the V segment lost 1 base, leaving 4 bases of the junction unmatched.

The CDR3 sequence is CASSTTGGREAFF. The CDR3 DNA is TGTGCCAGCAGTACCACAGGGGGTAGGGAAGCTTTCTTT. V usage is TRBV12-3 or TRBV12-4 and J usage is TRBJ1-1; TRBD1 agrees at 8 bases. Germline trimming cut 5 bases from V and 8 bases from J; bases unmatched to any gene: 7. This CDR3 comprises 13 residues.